These 31 T cell receptor beta chains came from one sample sequenced in a study of cytomegalovirus exposure and HLA in healthy donors (dated by TCRdb to the late 2010s). The library was obtained by the immunoSEQ multiplex PCR assay. A mixture of 60 forward primers for TCR Vbeta segments and 13 reverse primers for TCR Jbeta segments was used in the multiplex PCR. The source is immuneACCESS, and TCRdb retained only in-frame sequences with V and J called. Part of the clones is not carried over; for the studies checked, unresolved V genes explain less than half of this, and the remainder is unexplained. For this sample the table gives over 90,000 clones, of which 81% were detected only once. Together, the top ten hold 5.2% of the sample. Sequencing used PBMCs. These receptors came from a man aged 40-55 years in good health and CMV-seropositive.

The gene calls are TRBV19 and TRBJ1-5; no reliable D call. This CDR3 has 15 residues. The V end was cut by 5 bases, the J end by 0 bases, with 11 bases between. The V gene's germline CDR1 is LNHDA and CDR2 SQIVND (reference sequence). The CDR3 protein is CASSYSGDSNQPQHF. The CDR3 nucleotides are TGTGCCAGTAGTTACTCAGGCGATAGCAATCAGCCCCAGCATTTT.

This clone was recorded once. The chain combines TRBV18 with TRBJ2-1, with no clear D. CDR3 size: 14 residues. V lost 3 bases, J lost 5 bases, and 11 bases lay in between. The germline V gene encodes CDR1 KGHSH and CDR2 LQKENI. CDR3 in amino acids: CASSPLISNNEQFF. The CDR3 DNA is TGTGCCAGCTCACCCCTGATTTCTAACAATGAGCAGTTCTTC. Using reference TRBV18 and TRBJ2-1 for the parts outside the CDR3, the full variable domain is NAGVMQNPRHLVRRRGQEARLRCSPMKGHSHVYWYRQLPEEGLKFMVYLQKENIIDESGMPKERFSAEFPKEGPSILRIQQVVRGDSAAYFCASSPLISNNEQFFGPGTRLTVL.

The rearrangement joins TRBV27 to TRBJ2-1; 8 bases are a match to TRBD2. V gave up 5 bases and J gave up 0 bases; unmatched junction bases: 0. The length of the CDR3 is 14 residues. Germline V gene lookup returns CDR1 MNHEY and CDR2 SMNVEV (reference sequence). CDR3 protein: CASSRGGSYNEQFF. In DNA form, the CDR3 reads TGTGCCAGCAGTCGGGGGGGCTCCTACAATGAGCAGTTCTTC.

This clone was detected a few times. The chain carries TRBV7-9 and TRBJ1-5, with 7 bases identical to TRBD1. J gave up 5 bases and V 5 bases, and 3 bases lay outside the gene matches. Germline V gene data show CDR1 as SEHNR and CDR2 as FQNEAQ (reference sequence). The CDR3 spans 13 residues. DNA for the CDR3: TGTGCCAGCAGCCCCGACAGGGATCAGCCCCAGCATTTT. Its translation is CASSPDRDQPQHF.

Concerning this clone: The junction and the germline gene differ at one end; a read error may be behind it. The chain has TRBV7-9 and TRBJ1-5; a possible D gene is TRBD1 (5 bases). Germline CDR1 and CDR2: SEHNR and FQNEAQ (reference sequence). CDR3 length equals 16 residues. CDR3 sequence (DNA): TGTTCCAGCAGCTCCGCGGGGGGTATCGGCAATCAGCCCCAGCATTTT. Amino acid sequence: CSSSSAGGIGNQPQHF.

The rearrangement joins TRBV4-1 to TRBJ2-5; D is unclear. Trimming left V 0 bases short and J 1 base short, with 12 bases between. CDR3 length: 16 residues. CDR1 is MGHRA and CDR2 is YSYEKL in the germline V gene. CDR3 nucleotide sequence: TGCGCCAGCAGCCAAGATAGAGCAGGCAGCCAAGAGACCCAGTACTTC. Amino acids: CASSQDRAGSQETQYF.

In nucleotides, the CDR3 is TGCAGTCTCTCTGGGGCCAACGTCCTGACTTTC. It yields the protein CSLSGANVLTF. The chain uses TRBV20-1 and TRBJ2-6; D remains ambiguous. CDR1 is DFQATT and CDR2 is SNEGSKA in the germline V gene (reference sequence). Trimming took off 8 bases at V and 0 bases at J, with 2 bases between the two ends. CDR3 size: 11 residues.

This rearrangement joins TRBV30 to TRBJ2-7, with D perhaps matching TRBD1 (5 bases). The CDR3 extends over 14 amino acids. Per germline, CDR1 GTSNPN and CDR2 SVGIG (reference sequence). V was pared by 0 bases and J by 2 bases, with 11 bases between. The CDR3 loop is CAWSVRGAAYEQYF. CDR3 DNA sequence: TGTGCCTGGAGTGTACGTGGGGCGGCCTACGAGCAGTACTTC.

This sequence joins TRBV6-6 and TRBJ1-5, with D possibly matching TRBD1 (6 bases). CDR3 length equals 16 residues. V was cut by 0 bases and J by 6 bases, with 15 bases left in between. Germline loops: CDR1 MNHNY, CDR2 SVGAGI (reference sequence). The CDR3 here is CASSYSSTGGAQPQHF. In DNA, the CDR3 is TGTGCCAGCAGTTACTCATCGACAGGTGGCGCTCAGCCCCAGCATTTT.

This clone showed up just once. The genes are TRBV5-4 and TRBJ1-2, with TRBD1 as a possible D gene (5 bases). Germline V gives CDR1 SGHNT, CDR2 YYREEE (reference sequence). V lost 3 bases and J 8 bases, leaving 14 bases between the germline ends. This CDR3 comprises 13 residues. As DNA, the CDR3 is TGTGCCAGCAGCTCTGCGGGGCCTGGGGGCTACACCTTC. Translating gives CASSSAGPGGYTF.

The V call is TRBV5-8, the J call TRBJ1-4; D gene unclear. Germline lookup yields CDR1 SGHTS and CDR2 YDEGEE. The CDR3 is made up of 16 amino acids. V lost 3 bases to trimming and J lost 0 bases, with 12 bases between them. Here the CDR3 DNA reads TGTGCCAGCAGCTGGGGAGAGATTGCAACTAATGAAAAACTGTTTTTT. This translates into CASSWGEIATNEKLFF.

This chain uses TRBV7-6 with TRBJ2-7; 13 nucleotides align to TRBD2. Germline V gives CDR1 SGHVS, CDR2 FNYEAQ. Trimming removed 4 bases from V and 3 bases from J; junction bases left unmatched: 15. This CDR3 is built from 19 residues. The CDR3 reads CASSSYFGLAGVRNYEQYF. DNA for the CDR3: TGTGCCAGCAGCTCATATTTCGGACTAGCGGGAGTCCGAAACTACGAGCAGTACTTC.

The J gene is TRBJ2-3, the V gene TRBV2, with D perhaps TRBD1 (5 bases). Trimming took 6 bases from V and 0 from J, leaving 13 bases between them. Germline V gene data show CDR1 as SNHLY and CDR2 as FYNNEI. The CDR3 contains 15 residues. Here the CDR3 DNA reads TGTGCCAGCAGGGCCCGGACACTTAGCACAGATACGCAGTATTTT. Its translation is CASRARTLSTDTQYF.

The rearrangement uses TRBV19 and TRBJ2-5; D gene unclear. The CDR3 loop spans 14 amino acids. Germline assignment: CDR1 LNHDA and CDR2 SQIVND (reference sequence). The V and J ends lost 4 bases and 5 bases respectively, with 14 bases between them. CDR3 sequence reads: CASSTWPEWETQYF. Written as DNA, the CDR3 is TGTGCCAGTAGTACGTGGCCGGAGTGGGAGACCCAGTACTTC.

V gene TRBV6-6 combines with J gene TRBJ1-2, with D possibly matching TRBD1 (6 bases). Per germline, CDR1 MNHNY and CDR2 SVGAGI (reference sequence). Trimming cost V 6 bases and J 4 bases, with 18 bases left between them. The CDR3 contains 15 residues. In DNA form, the CDR3 reads TGTGCCAGCAGCGAGGCCAGGGGTTGGAGCTATGGCTACACCTTC. It is translated as CASSEARGWSYGYTF.

The V and J genes are TRBV27 and TRBJ2-3; D not certain. CDR1 MNHEY and CDR2 SMNVEV come from the germline V gene (reference sequence). V was pared by 6 bases and J by 5 bases, with 12 bases between. The CDR3 loop spans 13 amino acids. The CDR3 spells CASSPYNGDTQYF. The DNA of the CDR3 is TGTGCCAGCAGCCCCTATAATGGAGATACGCAGTATTTT.

This clone was picked up a small number of times. A read error may account for a junction end that differs from germline. In DNA, the CDR3 is TGTTCCAGCAGCGTTGACAACGTCTTCACAGATACGCAGTATTTT. Protein: CSSSVDNVFTDTQYF. The chain carries TRBV7-9 and TRBJ2-3; D is uncertain. The CDR3 sequence is 15 residues long. Germline V gene data show CDR1 as SEHNR and CDR2 as FQNEAQ (reference sequence).

The rearrangement links TRBV7-6 to TRBJ2-7; D is unresolved. This CDR3 has 13 amino acids. Germline V gene sequence: CDR1 SGHVS, CDR2 FNYEAQ. Trimming removed 1 base at V and 6 bases at J, with 10 bases between. The CDR3 region has the DNA TGTGCCAGCAGCTTAGGCTACTCGGGCGAGCAGTACTTC. Amino acids: CASSLGYSGEQYF.

The chain recombines TRBV5-4 with TRBJ2-1, with 13 bases identical to TRBD2. This CDR3 has 15 amino acids. V trimming: 3 bases; J trimming: 8 bases; junction bases outside the gene matches: 5. Germline CDR1 reads SGHNT; CDR2 reads YYREEE (reference sequence). CDR3: CASSSGTSGTYEQFF. The CDR3 DNA reads as TGTGCCAGCAGCTCCGGGACTAGCGGGACATATGAGCAGTTCTTC.

This clone was observed a single time. The chain employs TRBV19 and TRBJ1-1; the match to TRBD1 covers 7 bases. V shed 5 bases and J 6 bases; nucleotides not matched to a gene: 3. CDR1 is LNHDA and CDR2 is SQIVND in the germline V gene (reference sequence). The CDR3 consists of 12 residues. The CDR3 DNA sequence: TGTGCCAGTAGTCCAGGGGGATCTGAAGCTTTCTTT. It yields the protein CASSPGGSEAFF.

The chain couples TRBV13 to TRBJ1-1; D is ambiguous. Germline values: CDR1 PRHDT, CDR2 FYEKMQ (reference sequence). Between the trimmed V and J ends, which lost 0 bases and 0 bases, there was a span of 8 bases. The CDR3 extends over 15 amino acids. CDR3 nucleotides: TGTGCCAGCAGCTTAGGCCCAGTTTTGAACACTGAAGCTTTCTTT. It is translated as CASSLGPVLNTEAFF.

The J gene is TRBJ2-5, the V gene TRBV7-2; 14 bases fit TRBD2. This CDR3 spans 15 amino acids. The junction had 1 base not matched to a gene; V was cut back by 4 bases and J by 3 bases. Germline CDR1 SGHTA, CDR2 FQGNSA. CDR3 in amino acids: CASSSGLAGEETQYF. CDR3 in DNA: TGTGCCAGCAGCTCGGGACTAGCGGGAGAAGAGACCCAGTACTTC.

The V and J genes are TRBV19 and TRBJ2-5, with D possibly matching TRBD2 (5 bases). The CDR3 runs 14 residues. Per germline, CDR1 LNHDA and CDR2 SQIVND (reference sequence). V gave up 4 bases and J gave up 4 bases, with 13 bases separating them. The CDR3 DNA reads as TGTGCCAGTAGTAGAGGTGAGGGTGGAGAGACCCAGTACTTC. This gives the protein CASSRGEGGETQYF.

This clone turned up a few times. The V gene is TRBV7-2, the J gene TRBJ1-1; no definite D call. With 4 bases removed from V and 5 bases from J, the gap between germline ends came to 5 bases. The germline gives CDR1 SGHTA, CDR2 FQGNSA. The CDR3 extends over 11 amino acids. The CDR3 sequence: CASSSRTEAFF. CDR3 coding DNA: TGTGCCAGCAGCTCGCGGACTGAAGCTTTCTTT. Full variable domain (outside the CDR3, taken from reference TRBV7-2 and TRBJ1-1): GAGVSQSPSNKVTEKGKDVELRCDPISGHTALYWYRQSLGQGLEFLIYFQGNSAPDKSGLPSDRFSAERTGGSVSTLTIQRTQQEDSAVYLCASSSRTEAFFGQGTRLTVV.

The chain has TRBV18 and TRBJ2-7; 9 nucleotides agree with TRBD1. The length of the CDR3 is 18 residues. CDR1 KGHSH and CDR2 LQKENI come from the germline V gene. The ends lost 1 base at V and 6 bases at J; junction bases unmatched: 16. The CDR3 protein is CASSPLVPPGTGKSEQYF. Here the CDR3 DNA reads TGTGCCAGCTCACCACTAGTCCCCCCCGGGACAGGGAAGAGCGAGCAGTACTTC.

The gene calls are TRBV10-2 and TRBJ2-7; TRBD1 is a possible D gene (5 bases). V was clipped by 6 bases and J by 4 bases, with 10 bases between them. This CDR3 has 12 amino acids. CDR1 and CDR2 (germline): WSHSY, SAAADI. For the CDR3, the DNA is TGCGCCAGCAGGGGGCCATGGTACGAGCAGTACTTC. Translation gives CASRGPWYEQYF.

V usage is TRBV28 and J usage is TRBJ1-1, with D uncertain. This CDR3 has 13 residues. Germline V gives CDR1 MDHEN, CDR2 SYDVKM. The V gene lost 3 bases and the J gene lost 1 base, with 6 bases spanning the gap. CDR3 nucleotides: TGTGCCAGCAGTTTTTTGCGGAACACTGAAGCTTTCTTT. Residues: CASSFLRNTEAFF.

The chain recombines TRBV28 with TRBJ1-4; D is uncertain. CDR1 is MDHEN, CDR2 SYDVKM, per germline. The CDR3 totals 15 residues. Trimming stripped 2 bases from V and 8 bases from J, with 15 bases between. CDR3 residues: CASSLSQTLGEKLFF. CDR3 DNA: TGTGCCAGCAGTTTAAGCCAGACCCTCGGGGAAAAACTGTTTTTT.

V usage is TRBV19 and J usage is TRBJ1-2; D is possibly TRBD1 (5 bases). The CDR3 loop spans 11 amino acids. The germline gives CDR1 LNHDA, CDR2 SQIVND (reference sequence). Trimming took off 7 bases at V and 8 bases at J, with 11 bases between the two ends. The CDR3 DNA reads TGTGCCAGTATATCAGGGATAGGCTACACCTTC. Translated: CASISGIGYTF. The full variable domain, its missing parts supplied by reference TRBV19 and TRBJ1-2, is DGGITQSPKYLFRKEGQNVTLSCEQNLNHDAMYWYRQDPGQGLRLIYYSQIVNDFQKGDIAEGYSVSREKKESFPLTVTSAQKNPTAFYLCASISGIGYTFGSGTRLTVV.

In its sample, this clone was seen a few times. The chain employs TRBV19 and TRBJ2-2; the D is unclear. Germline CDR1 reads LNHDA; CDR2 reads SQIVND (reference sequence). CDR3 length: 14 amino acids. V dropped 7 bases and J dropped 4 bases, with 13 bases sitting between them. CDR3 region: CASNRYSGTGELFF. Here the CDR3 DNA reads TGTGCCAGTAATCGATACAGTGGCACCGGGGAGCTGTTTTTT. The variable domain in full, completed from reference TRBV19 and TRBJ2-2, reads DGGITQSPKYLFRKEGQNVTLSCEQNLNHDAMYWYRQDPGQGLRLIYYSQIVNDFQKGDIAEGYSVSREKKESFPLTVTSAQKNPTAFYLCASNRYSGTGELFFGEGSRLTVL.

The rearrangement uses TRBV6-1 and TRBJ2-3, with 7 bases fitting TRBD1. With V trimmed by 4 bases and J by 2 bases, 9 bases remained unmatched. The CDR3 runs to 16 residues. CDR1 is MNHNS, CDR2 SASEGT, per germline. The CDR3 coding sequence is TGTGCCAGCAGTGCAGGACAGGTCCGGAACACAGATACGCAGTATTTT. It is translated as CASSAGQVRNTDTQYF.